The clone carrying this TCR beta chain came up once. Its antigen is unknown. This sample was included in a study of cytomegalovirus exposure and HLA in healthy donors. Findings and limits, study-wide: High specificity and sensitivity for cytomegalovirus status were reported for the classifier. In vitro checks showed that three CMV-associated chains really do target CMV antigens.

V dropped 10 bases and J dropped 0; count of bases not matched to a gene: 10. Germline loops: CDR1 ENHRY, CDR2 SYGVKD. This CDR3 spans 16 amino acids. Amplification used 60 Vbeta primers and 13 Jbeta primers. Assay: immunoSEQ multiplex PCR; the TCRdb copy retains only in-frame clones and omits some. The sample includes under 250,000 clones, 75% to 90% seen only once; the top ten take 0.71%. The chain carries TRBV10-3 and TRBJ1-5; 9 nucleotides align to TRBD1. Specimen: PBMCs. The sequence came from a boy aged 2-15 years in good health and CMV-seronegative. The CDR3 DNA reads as TGTGCCACGGGAAGGGACAGGGAGCTTAGCAATCAGCCCCAGCATTTT. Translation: CATGRDRELSNQPQHF.